This is a list of T cell receptor beta chains from one sample in a study of T cell clones after liver transplantation. Generated by immunoSEQ multiplex PCR, the TCRdb table keeps only in-frame clones and is missing some. The table lists fewer than 85,000 clones, 80% of them singletons, with about 0.79% in the top ten. The source was CD4+ T cells from blood, collected 12 months after liver transplant. These receptors were taken from a human patient who received a liver transplant. The graft donor may be the source of some T cells. CDR3s include the opening cysteine and the closing phenylalanine or tryptophan. The order of the fields is D gene, clone size, J gene, V gene, CDR3 DNA, CDR3 protein. The D gene is left open where the match is weak. Clone size, where shown, is once, few, many, or a class for clones that have expanded.

.	.	TRBJ1-1	TRBV29-1	TGCAGCGTTGCCGGCCTCAACCATCGCGCTGAAGCTTTCTTT	CSVAGLNHRAEAFF
.	once	TRBJ2-1	TRBV7-2	TGTGCCAGCAGAGCAGATTGGACGCGCGCTGAGCAGTTCTTC	CASRADWTRAEQFF
.	.	TRBJ2-1	TRBV18	TGTGCCAGCTCACCAGGGCGAGACAATGAGCAGTTCTTC	CASSPGRDNEQFF
.	.	TRBJ1-1	TRBV28	TGTGCCAGCAGTTTATTGGGCAGGGGCACTGAAGCTTTCTTT	CASSLLGRGTEAFF
.	once	TRBJ2-7	TRBV28	TGTGCCGGCGCAAGGCGGGCACGGCTGGAGTGGCAGTACTTC	CAGARRARLEWQYF
.	.	TRBJ2-3	TRBV21-1	TGTGCCAGCAGCTTCAAAACAGTGAATTCAGATACGCAGTATTTT	CASSFKTVNSDTQYF
.	.	TRBJ2-7	TRBV6-5	TGTGCCAGCAGGGCCCTGGGACAACGCCAGAACGAGCAGTACTTC	CASRALGQRQNEQYF
TRBD1	.	TRBJ2-1	TRBV5-1	TGCGCCAGCAGCCGGACCATCGAACAGGGGGGCAATGAGCAGTTCTTC	CASSRTIEQGGNEQFF
.	.	TRBJ2-7	TRBV4-1	TGCGCCAGCAGCCAAGTAAGGGGGGCGGGAACGGTCTACGAGCAGTACTTC	CASSQVRGAGTVYEQYF
.	.	TRBJ1-1	TRBV28	TGTGCCAGCAGTTTGTACGGCCAGGGGAACACTGAAGCTTTCTTT	CASSLYGQGNTEAFF
TRBD2	.	TRBJ2-3	TRBV9	TGTGCCAGCAGCCTTTGGACTAGCGGATCAGGGGATACGCAGTATTTT	CASSLWTSGSGDTQYF
TRBD1	.	TRBJ2-7	TRBV14	TGTGCCAGCAGCGCCAACCCGGGACAGGGGGGGTACGAGCAGTACTTC	CASSANPGQGGYEQYF
.	.	TRBJ2-1	TRBV21-1	TGTGCCGGAGGGACAAACTCCTACAATGAGCAGTTCTTC	CAGGTNSYNEQFF
.	.	TRBJ1-3	TRBV2	TGTGCCAGCAGTGAAGCGGCCCGGGGGGCCGGAAACACCATATATTTT	CASSEAARGAGNTIYF
.	.	TRBJ2-3	TRBV5-1	TGCGCCAGCAGCCCTACTGGACCCTTCACAGATACGCAGTATTTT	CASSPTGPFTDTQYF
TRBD1	.	TRBJ1-1	TRBV4-1	TGCGCCAGCAGCCAAGGGGACAGGGTTCGTATCACTGAAGCTTTCTTT	CASSQGDRVRITEAFF
TRBD1	.	TRBJ2-4	TRBV5-1	TGCGCCAGCAGCTCCTGGACAGGGTTGGCCAAAAACATTCAGTACTTC	CASSSWTGLAKNIQYF
.	.	TRBJ1-4	TRBV28	TGTGCCAGCGCTCCTTGGTCAGAGGATGAAAAACTGTTTTTT	CASAPWSEDEKLFF
.	few	TRBJ2-2	TRBV11-3	TGTGCCAGCAGCTTATCGAGGTCGGGGGAGCTGTTTTTT	CASSLSRSGELFF
.	.	TRBJ2-7	TRBV30	TGTGCCTGGAGTACTTTCTCCTACGAGCAGTACTTC	CAWSTFSYEQYF
.	medium-sized	TRBJ1-5	TRBV28	TGTGCCAGCAGTTTTTCCGGGGGTAGCAATCAGCCCCAGCATTTT	CASSFSGGSNQPQHF
.	.	TRBJ1-1	TRBV5-1	TGCGCCAGCAGCGGACAGATGCCGTTCGGTGAAGCTTTCTTT	CASSGQMPFGEAFF
TRBD2	.	TRBJ2-1	TRBV5-1	TGCGCCAGCAGCTTGGGGGGCGGGAGGGAAAGGAATGAGCAGTTCTTC	CASSLGGGRERNEQFF
.	.	TRBJ2-1	TRBV6-1	TGTGCCAGCAGACTAGCTCAGCACACCTACAATGAGCAGTTCTTC	CASRLAQHTYNEQFF
.	.	TRBJ1-1	TRBV13	TGTGCCAGCAGCCCGAGGGACATTAACACTGAAGCTTTCTTT	CASSPRDINTEAFF
.	.	TRBJ2-1	TRBV6-4	TGTGCCAGCAGTGACTCCCCAAGTCACAATGAGCAGTTCTTC	CASSDSPSHNEQFF
.	.	TRBJ1-5	TRBV28	TGTGCCAGCAGTCTCTTTGGGCAGTATAGCAATCAGCCCCAGCATTTT	CASSLFGQYSNQPQHF
TRBD2	.	TRBJ2-2	TRBV6-5	TGTGCCAGCAGTTACTCCGGGACTATCCAAACCGGGGAGCTGTTTTTT	CASSYSGTIQTGELFF
.	.	TRBJ2-3	TRBV19	TGTGCCAGTTCCGTGCGGGAAGATACGCAGTATTTT	CASSVREDTQYF
TRBD2	.	TRBJ2-1	TRBV27	TGTGCCAGCTTTGAATCCGGGACTAGCGGGAGCAATGAGCAGTTCTTC	CASFESGTSGSNEQFF
.	.	TRBJ1-1	TRBV5-1	TGCGCCAGCAAAGAACCGAACACTGAAGCTTTCTTT	CASKEPNTEAFF
.	.	TRBJ2-3	TRBV19	TGTGCCAGTAGTTCGACGACATCGTATAGGGAGTATTTT	CASSSTTSYREYF
.	.	TRBJ1-4	TRBV11-2	TGTGCCAGCAGCTTCGCCGGGACCCTCACCGAAAAACTGTTTTTT	CASSFAGTLTEKLFF
.	.	TRBJ2-6	TRBV5-6	TGTGCCAGCAGCTTGAGGGGTCCTGGGGCCAACGTCCTGACTTTC	CASSLRGPGANVLTF
.	.	TRBJ2-1	TRBV5-1	TGCGCCAGCAGCTCCGGACAGCCTCCCTACAATGAGCAGTTCTTC	CASSSGQPPYNEQFF
.	few	TRBJ1-3	TRBV5-6	TGTGCCAGCAACCATTACGGTGGGAAGAGAAACACCATATATTTT	CASNHYGGKRNTIYF